Following are 23 T cell receptor beta chains from one sample sequenced in a study of T cells after yellow fever vaccination. TCRdb re-analysed the 5' RACE reads in MiXCR, keeping a single row per CDR3 protein. The repertoire holds about 99,000 distinct CDR3 sequences, with under 7% as singletons. This specimen consisted of CD8+ T cells sorted from PBMCs, obtained 10 days after the yellow fever booster vaccination. Receptors were obtained from a man aged 18-30 years who received the YFV17D yellow fever vaccine.

This clonotype was detected ten times or more. The chain couples TRBV12-3 or TRBV12-4 to TRBJ2-2; the D gene could be TRBD1 or TRBD2 (5 bases each). The CDR3 consists of 15 residues. The ends were cut back, 7 bases at V and 1 base at J, with 13 bases in the middle. CDR3 sequence reads: CASIPGTGNTGELFF. DNA for the CDR3: TGTGCCAGCATCCCTGGGACGGGGAACACCGGGGAGCTGTTTTTT.

This clonotype came up a few times. The chain couples TRBV20-1 to TRBJ1-1; possibly TRBD1 for D (5 bases). The CDR3 length is 15 residues. Between the trimmed V and J ends, which lost 0 bases and 6 bases, there was a span of 17 bases. Germline CDR1 is DFQATT and CDR2 is SNEGSKA (reference sequence). CDR3 protein: CSARDPAGVSAEAFF. In DNA form, the CDR3 reads TGCAGTGCTAGAGATCCCGCGGGGGTGAGCGCTGAAGCTTTCTTT.

This sequence joins TRBV4-1 and TRBJ2-5; D gene uncertain. CDR3 length: 15 amino acids. Germline assignment: CDR1 MGHRA and CDR2 YSYEKL. With 1 base removed from V and 0 bases from J, the gap between germline ends came to 9 bases. The DNA for the CDR3 is TGCGCCAGCAGCCAAGGCGCGGCGAACCAAGAGACCCAGTACTTC. Its translation: CASSQGAANQETQYF.

In this sample, this clonotype turned up a few times. V and J are TRBV18 and TRBJ1-4; 7 positions agree with TRBD1. Unmatched junction bases numbered 10, after V lost 0 bases and J lost 6 bases. Per germline, CDR1 KGHSH and CDR2 LQKENI. The CDR3 contains 17 residues. In DNA, the CDR3 is TGTGCCAGCTCACCACCCTTCCCCGGACAGGACTATGAAAAACTGTTTTTT. It specifies CASSPPFPGQDYEKLFF.

The rearrangement joins TRBV27 to TRBJ1-1; D may be TRBD1 (6 bases). This CDR3 comprises 15 residues. V was clipped by 1 base and J by 4 bases, with 13 bases between them. CDR1 and CDR2 from the germline V gene are MNHEY and SMNVEV (reference sequence). The CDR3 sequence: CASSLWPGTRTEAFF. For the CDR3, the DNA is TGTGCCAGCAGTTTATGGCCCGGGACACGCACTGAAGCTTTCTTT.

The table lists this clonotype with a few counts. The chain links TRBV6-2 or TRBV6-3 to TRBJ1-2; 7 bases are a match to TRBD1. The CDR3 is 16 amino acids. Germline V gene data show CDR1 as MNHEY and CDR2 as SVGEGT. With 7 bases clipped from V and 2 bases from J, the junction kept 13 bases outside the gene matches. Here the CDR3 reads CASIKIGTGQNYGYTF. The DNA of the CDR3 is TGTGCCAGCATCAAGATCGGAACGGGACAGAACTATGGCTACACCTTC.

This clonotype was found many times. The gene calls are TRBV7-9 and TRBJ2-3; weak D call: TRBD2 (5 bases). This CDR3 has 13 amino acids. Trimming shortened V by 7 bases and J by 4 bases, and 12 bases separated the two germline ends. Germline loops: CDR1 SEHNR, CDR2 FQNEAQ (reference sequence). CDR3 region: CASKRVEADTQYF. DNA for the CDR3: TGTGCCAGCAAGCGAGTGGAGGCAGATACGCAGTATTTT.

This clonotype was seen repeatedly, ten times or more. This chain uses TRBV11-2 with TRBJ2-4; D not resolved. CDR1 is SGHAT and CDR2 is FQNNGV in the germline V gene. The V gene lost 4 bases and the J gene lost 6 bases, with 13 bases spanning the gap. The CDR3 covers 14 residues. The CDR3 protein is CASSSLADLNIQYF. The CDR3 DNA is TGTGCCAGCAGCTCCCTTGCAGATCTAAACATTCAGTACTTC.

This clonotype was seen many times. The J gene is TRBJ1-5, the V gene TRBV4-1, with D hard to call. The CDR3 has 13 residues. CDR1 is MGHRA, CDR2 YSYEKL, per germline. V gave up 1 base and J gave up 4 bases, with 5 bases separating them. CDR3 nucleotide sequence: TGCGCCAGCAGCCAAGGGATAAATCAGCCCCAGCATTTT. Translating gives CASSQGINQPQHF.

The chain carries TRBV12-3 or TRBV12-4 and TRBJ2-2; D is undetermined. Trimming shortened V by 8 bases and J by 1 base, and 5 bases separated the two germline ends. The CDR3 totals 12 residues. The CDR3 is CASEGNTGELFF. CDR3 DNA: TGTGCCAGCGAAGGGAACACCGGGGAGCTGTTTTTT.

This clonotype was seen ten or more times. The V and J genes are TRBV6-1 and TRBJ2-1, with D perhaps TRBD1 (6 bases). V lost 6 bases to trimming and J lost 7 bases, with 19 bases between them. Germline V gene data show CDR1 as MNHNS and CDR2 as SASEGT. The CDR3 runs 15 residues. CDR3 coding DNA: TGTGCCAGCAGCCTCCGGGACACCCTCTGGAATGAGCAGTTCTTC. Its translation is CASSLRDTLWNEQFF.

V gene TRBV2 combines with J gene TRBJ2-7, with 7 bases aligning to TRBD1. The CDR3 sequence is 15 residues long. Losses at the gene ends were 5 bases for V and 7 bases for J; bases not matched to a gene: 14. CDR1 is SNHLY, CDR2 FYNNEI, per germline. CDR3 sequence: CASSPQGRSYGEQYF. CDR3 sequence (DNA): TGTGCCAGCAGTCCACAGGGGAGATCCTACGGGGAGCAGTACTTC.

The sample holds a few counts of this clonotype. The genes are TRBV19 and TRBJ2-7; 8 bases fit TRBD1. Looked up from germline, CDR1 is LNHDA and CDR2 is SQIVND (reference sequence). This CDR3 comprises 14 residues. Losses at the gene ends were 4 bases for V and 2 bases for J; bases not matched to a gene: 4. For the CDR3, the DNA is TGTGCCAGTAGTAGGACAGGGACTGCCTACGAGCAGTACTTC. It yields the protein CASSRTGTAYEQYF.

The sample holds many counts of this clonotype. The J gene is TRBJ2-2, the V gene TRBV21-1; the table's D call of TRBD2 was not tested on the DNA. TRBV21-1 is reported as a pseudogene. This CDR3 contains 16 residues. Here the CDR3 reads CASSKALAGNTGELFF. The CDR3, as DNA: TGTGCCAGCAGCAAAGCGCTAGCGGGGAACACCGGGGAGCTGTTTTTT.

The rearrangement links TRBV14 to TRBJ2-1; 13 positions agree with TRBD2. The CDR3 is 17 amino acids. CDR1 is SGHDN and CDR2 is FVKESK in the germline V gene. After removal of 0 bases from V and 7 bases from J, the junction contained 6 bases not matched to a gene. The CDR3 DNA follows: TGTGCCAGCAGCCAAGACCCGACTAGCGGGGGGATTAATGAGCAGTTCTTC. Protein sequence: CASSQDPTSGGINEQFF.

This chain connects TRBV4-3 to TRBJ2-3; no clear D. The CDR3 totals 15 residues. Germline values: CDR1 LGHNA, CDR2 YSLEER. Deletions cut 3 bases from V and 0 bases from J, with 10 bases between. The CDR3 loop reads CASSHHGTSTDTQYF. The CDR3 nucleotides are TGCGCCAGCAGCCACCACGGAACTAGCACAGATACGCAGTATTTT.

This chain links TRBV7-9 with TRBJ2-5; D might be TRBD1 (6 bases). Looked up from germline, CDR1 is SEHNR and CDR2 is FQNEAQ (reference sequence). This CDR3 has 14 amino acids. Trimming shortened V by 5 bases and J by 5 bases, and 15 bases separated the two germline ends. This CDR3 reads CASSPYDRSETQYF. The CDR3 region has the DNA TGTGCCAGCAGCCCCTATGACAGGTCCGAGACCCAGTACTTC.

This rearrangement joins TRBV23-1 to TRBJ2-3, with D perhaps matching TRBD1 or TRBD2 (6 bases each). TRBV23-1 is an ORF for which the function is uncertain. The CDR3 consists of 17 residues. V lost 4 bases and J lost 0, with 17 bases in between. The chain's CDR3 is CASSLAGWGHSTDTQYF. CDR3 coding DNA: TGCGCCAGCAGTCTTGCGGGGTGGGGGCATAGCACAGATACGCAGTATTTT.

This chain connects TRBV29-1 to TRBJ2-2, with TRBD1 as a possible D gene (6 bases). There are 16 residues in the CDR3. CDR1 and CDR2 from the germline V gene are SQVTM and ANQGSEA. Between the trimmed V and J ends, which lost 0 bases and 7 bases, there was a span of 18 bases. CDR3 sequence reads: CSVEDNWGRGVGELFF. CDR3 sequence (DNA): TGCAGCGTTGAAGATAACTGGGGGCGAGGAGTCGGGGAGCTGTTTTTT.

This clonotype was picked up a small number of times. The CDR3 protein is CASSQQGGGPPYNEQFF. The CDR3 bases are TGTGCCAGCAGTCAGCAGGGCGGGGGGCCCCCCTACAATGAGCAGTTCTTC. The rearrangement joins TRBV27 to TRBJ2-1, with 8 bases that match TRBD2. J lost 2 bases, V lost 5 bases, and 11 bases had no gene match. The CDR3 is 17 amino acids. Germline V gene data show CDR1 as MNHEY and CDR2 as SMNVEV (reference sequence).

This clonotype was recorded a few times. The chain carries TRBV5-6 and TRBJ2-7, with TRBD1 as a possible D gene (5 bases). V lost 4 bases, J lost 4 bases, and 18 bases lay in between. Germline V CDR1 and CDR2: SGHDT, YYEEEE. The CDR3 length is 15 residues. CDR3 DNA sequence: TGTGCCAGCAGCCCCGTTGGGGCAGGGAAGTACGAGCAGTACTTC. Translated: CASSPVGAGKYEQYF.

The chain has TRBV29-1 and TRBJ1-1, with D unclear. Germline CDR1 and CDR2: SQVTM and ANQGSEA. This CDR3 spans 13 amino acids. This chain's CDR3 is CAVIRGVRTEAFF. CDR3 DNA sequence: TGCGCGGTTATCCGGGGAGTACGCACTGAAGCTTTCTTT.

The chain couples TRBV2 to TRBJ2-3; weak D call: TRBD2 (5 bases). The CDR3 is made up of 14 amino acids. Deletions cut 8 bases from V and 3 bases from J, with 15 bases between. Germline V gene sequence: CDR1 SNHLY, CDR2 FYNNEI. The CDR3 loop is CASWLAGGTDTQYF. CDR3 bases: TGTGCCAGCTGGTTGGCTGGCGGGACAGATACGCAGTATTTT.